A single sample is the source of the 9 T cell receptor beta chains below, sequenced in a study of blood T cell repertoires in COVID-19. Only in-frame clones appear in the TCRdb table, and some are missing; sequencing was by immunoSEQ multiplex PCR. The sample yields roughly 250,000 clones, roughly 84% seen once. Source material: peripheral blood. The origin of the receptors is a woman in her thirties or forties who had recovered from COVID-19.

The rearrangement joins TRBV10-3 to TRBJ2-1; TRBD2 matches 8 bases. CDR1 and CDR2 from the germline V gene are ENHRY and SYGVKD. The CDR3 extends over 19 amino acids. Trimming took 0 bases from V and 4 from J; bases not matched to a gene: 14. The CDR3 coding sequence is TGTGCCATCAGTGAGTCTGGGCGGTTAGCGGGGAACCGTTACAATGAGCAGTTCTTC. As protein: CAISESGRLAGNRYNEQFF.

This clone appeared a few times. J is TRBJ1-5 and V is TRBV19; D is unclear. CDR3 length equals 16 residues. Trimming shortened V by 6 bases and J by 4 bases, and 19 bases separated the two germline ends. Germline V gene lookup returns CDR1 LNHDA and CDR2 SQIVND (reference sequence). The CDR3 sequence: CASSPNGSPTNQPQHF. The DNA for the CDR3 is TGTGCCAGTAGCCCAAATGGCAGTCCGACTAATCAGCCCCAGCATTTT.

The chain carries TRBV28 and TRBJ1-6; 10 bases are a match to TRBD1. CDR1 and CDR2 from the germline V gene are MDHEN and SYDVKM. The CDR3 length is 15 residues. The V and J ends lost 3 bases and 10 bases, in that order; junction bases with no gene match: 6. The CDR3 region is CASSFLGQGWSPLHF. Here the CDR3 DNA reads TGTGCCAGCAGTTTCTTGGGACAGGGGTGGTCACCCCTCCACTTT.

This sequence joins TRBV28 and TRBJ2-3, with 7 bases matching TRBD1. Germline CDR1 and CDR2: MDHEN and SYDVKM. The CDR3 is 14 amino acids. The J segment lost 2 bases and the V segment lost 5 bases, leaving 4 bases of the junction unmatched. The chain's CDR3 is CASSPGQVTDTQYF. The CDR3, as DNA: TGTGCCAGCAGTCCCGGACAGGTCACAGATACGCAGTATTTT.

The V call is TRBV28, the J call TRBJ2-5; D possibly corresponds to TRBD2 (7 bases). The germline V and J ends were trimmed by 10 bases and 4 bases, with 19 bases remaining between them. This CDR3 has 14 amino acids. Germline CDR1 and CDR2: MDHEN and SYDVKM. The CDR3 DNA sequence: TGTGCCACCCTTGGCGGGGGCGATGTAGAGACCCAGTACTTC. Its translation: CATLGGGDVETQYF.

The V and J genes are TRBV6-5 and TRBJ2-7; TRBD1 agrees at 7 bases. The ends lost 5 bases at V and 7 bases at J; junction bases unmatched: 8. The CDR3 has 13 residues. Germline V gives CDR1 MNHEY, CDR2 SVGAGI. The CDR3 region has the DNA TGTGCCAGCAGTCCCCAGGGGGTCGGTGAGCAGTACTTC. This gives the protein CASSPQGVGEQYF.

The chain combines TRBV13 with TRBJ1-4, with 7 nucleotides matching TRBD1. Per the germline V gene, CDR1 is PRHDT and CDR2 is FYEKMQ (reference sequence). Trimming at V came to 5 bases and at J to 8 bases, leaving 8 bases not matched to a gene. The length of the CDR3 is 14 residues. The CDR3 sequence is CASSQTGLGEKLFF. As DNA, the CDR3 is TGTGCCAGCAGCCAGACAGGGTTGGGCGAAAAACTGTTTTTT.

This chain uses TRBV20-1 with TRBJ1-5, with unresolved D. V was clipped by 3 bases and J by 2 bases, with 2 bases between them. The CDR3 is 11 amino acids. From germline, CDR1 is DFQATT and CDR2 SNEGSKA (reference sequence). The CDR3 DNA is TGCAGTGCTAGCGGCAATCAGCCCCAGCATTTT. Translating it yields CSASGNQPQHF.

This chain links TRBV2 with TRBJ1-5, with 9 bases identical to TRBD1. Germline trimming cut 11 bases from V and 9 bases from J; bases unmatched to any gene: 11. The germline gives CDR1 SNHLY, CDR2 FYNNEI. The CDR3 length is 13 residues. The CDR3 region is CASTGTGISPQHF. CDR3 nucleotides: TGTGCCTCCACCGGGACAGGGATATCGCCCCAGCATTTT.